This T cell receptor beta chain stems from a study of shared clonotypes between healthy human individuals. The overall study: Three plates were used per donor for CD4 naive, three for CD4 memory, two for CD8 naive and one for CD8 memory. Study results and caveats: Memory subsets generally showed lower estimated richness than naive subsets. Against clonotypes common to all four donors, non-shared ones had lower generation probabilities.

This clone occurred a few times. What it binds is unknown. This CDR3 is 16 amino acids long. The germline V gene encodes CDR1 SGHTA and CDR2 FQGTGA. V was pared by 4 bases and J by 1 base, with 15 bases between. Clones were sequenced by immunoSEQ multiplex PCR, and TCRdb holds only the in-frame ones, with some missing. The sample includes 600,000 to 750,000 clones, approximately 72% seen only once; the top ten take under 2%. The sequenced material came from memory CD4+ T cells sorted from blood. Indicated subset: CD45RA-negative fraction. The source is a woman aged 25 to 39 in good health. The chain is built from TRBV7-3 and TRBJ2-3; possibly TRBD1 for D (5 bases). The CDR3 reads CASSWGPRAGTDTQYF. As DNA, the CDR3 is TGTGCCAGCAGCTGGGGCCCCCGGGCAGGCACAGATACGCAGTATTTT.